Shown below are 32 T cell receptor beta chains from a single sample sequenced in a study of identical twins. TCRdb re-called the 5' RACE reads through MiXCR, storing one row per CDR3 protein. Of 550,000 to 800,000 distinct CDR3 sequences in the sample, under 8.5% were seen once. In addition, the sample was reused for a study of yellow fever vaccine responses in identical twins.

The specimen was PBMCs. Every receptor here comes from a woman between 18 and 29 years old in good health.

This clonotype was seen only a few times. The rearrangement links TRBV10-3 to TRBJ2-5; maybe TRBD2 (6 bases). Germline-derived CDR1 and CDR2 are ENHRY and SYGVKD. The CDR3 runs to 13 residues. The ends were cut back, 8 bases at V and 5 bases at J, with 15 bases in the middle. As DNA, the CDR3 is TGTGCCATCCCTGCCCTTGGGGGGGAGACCCAGTACTTC. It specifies CAIPALGGETQYF.

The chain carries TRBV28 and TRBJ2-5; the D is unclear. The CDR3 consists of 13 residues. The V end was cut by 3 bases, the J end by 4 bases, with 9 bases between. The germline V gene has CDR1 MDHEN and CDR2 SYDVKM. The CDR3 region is CASSFPSPETQYF. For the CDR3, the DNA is TGTGCCAGCAGTTTCCCATCGCCAGAGACCCAGTACTTC.

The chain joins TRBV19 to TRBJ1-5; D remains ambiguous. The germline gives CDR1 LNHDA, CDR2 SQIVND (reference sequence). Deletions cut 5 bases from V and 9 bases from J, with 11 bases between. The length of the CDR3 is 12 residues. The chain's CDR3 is CASSLTAGPQHF. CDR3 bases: TGTGCCAGTAGTCTTACGGCTGGGCCCCAGCATTTT.

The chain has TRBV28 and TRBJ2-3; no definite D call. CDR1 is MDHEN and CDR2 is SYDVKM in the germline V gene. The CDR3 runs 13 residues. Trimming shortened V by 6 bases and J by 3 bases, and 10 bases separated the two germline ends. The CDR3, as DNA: TGTGCCAGCAGGTTCCGTCCTACAGATACGCAGTATTTT. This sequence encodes CASRFRPTDTQYF.

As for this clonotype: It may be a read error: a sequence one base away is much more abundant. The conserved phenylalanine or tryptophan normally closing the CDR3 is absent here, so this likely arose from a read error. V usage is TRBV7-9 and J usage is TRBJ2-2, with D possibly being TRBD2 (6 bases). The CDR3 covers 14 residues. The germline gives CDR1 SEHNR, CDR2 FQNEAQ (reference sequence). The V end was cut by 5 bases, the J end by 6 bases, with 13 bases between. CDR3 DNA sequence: TGTGCCAGCAGCCCAAGACTAGTCCCCGGGGAGCTGTTTTAT. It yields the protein CASSPRLVPGELFY.

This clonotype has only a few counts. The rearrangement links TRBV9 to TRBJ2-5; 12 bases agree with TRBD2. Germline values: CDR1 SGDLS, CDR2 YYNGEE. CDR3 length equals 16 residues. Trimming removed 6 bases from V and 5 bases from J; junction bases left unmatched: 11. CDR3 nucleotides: TGTGCCAGCACCCCGACTAGCGGGAGTATTGCGGAGACCCAGTACTTC. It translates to CASTPTSGSIAETQYF.

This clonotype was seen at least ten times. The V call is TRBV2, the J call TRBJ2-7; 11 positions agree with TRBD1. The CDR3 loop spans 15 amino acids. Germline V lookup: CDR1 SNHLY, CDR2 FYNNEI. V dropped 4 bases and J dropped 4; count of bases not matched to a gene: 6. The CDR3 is CASSGGQGARYEQYF. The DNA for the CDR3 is TGTGCCAGCAGTGGCGGACAGGGGGCTAGGTACGAGCAGTACTTC.

The chain's CDR3 is CASSTSGGFVETQYF. In DNA, the CDR3 is TGCGCCAGCAGTACTAGCGGGGGGTTTGTAGAGACCCAGTACTTC. The chain employs TRBV10-2 and TRBJ2-5; 12 bases line up with TRBD2. V dropped 5 bases and J dropped 4; count of bases not matched to a gene: 5. Germline V gene data show CDR1 as WSHSY and CDR2 as SAAADI. The CDR3 is 15 residues long.

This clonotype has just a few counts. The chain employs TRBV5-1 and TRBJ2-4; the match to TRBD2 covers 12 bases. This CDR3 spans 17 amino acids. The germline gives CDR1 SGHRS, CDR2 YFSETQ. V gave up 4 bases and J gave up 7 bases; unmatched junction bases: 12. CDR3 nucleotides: TGCGCCAGCAGCACCTCTAGCGGGAGGGCCCCCACCAACATTCAGTACTTC. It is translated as CASSTSSGRAPTNIQYF.

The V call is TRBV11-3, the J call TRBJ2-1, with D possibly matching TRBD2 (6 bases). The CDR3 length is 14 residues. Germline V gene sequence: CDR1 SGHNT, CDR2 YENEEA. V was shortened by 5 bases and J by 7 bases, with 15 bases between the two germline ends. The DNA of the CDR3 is TGTGCCAGCAGCCCCCCGGGAGCGCATAATGAGCAGTTCTTC. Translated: CASSPPGAHNEQFF.

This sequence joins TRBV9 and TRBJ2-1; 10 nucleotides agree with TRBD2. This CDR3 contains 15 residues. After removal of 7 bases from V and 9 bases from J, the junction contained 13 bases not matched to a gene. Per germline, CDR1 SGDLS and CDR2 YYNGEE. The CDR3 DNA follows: TGTGCCAGCGACCCTAGCGGGAGTATTTTGTCTGAGCAGTTCTTC. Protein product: CASDPSGSILSEQFF.

DNA of the CDR3: TGTGCCAGCAGTTACTCGGGACGGGGGGGAGTTTGGGAGCAGTACTTC. It yields the protein CASSYSGRGGVWEQYF. The J gene is TRBJ2-7, the V gene TRBV6-5, with TRBD2 matching over 8 bases. Germline loops: CDR1 MNHEY, CDR2 SVGAGI. V lost 0 bases to trimming and J lost 7 bases; unmatched junction nucleotides: 11. This CDR3 has 16 amino acids.

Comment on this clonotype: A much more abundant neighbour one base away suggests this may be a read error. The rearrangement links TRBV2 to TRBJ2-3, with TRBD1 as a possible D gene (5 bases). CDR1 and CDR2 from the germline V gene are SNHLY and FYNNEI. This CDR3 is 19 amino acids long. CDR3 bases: TGTGCCATCAGTTTAGATCCCCTAAGGGGAAGATCTAGCACAGATACGCAGTATTTT. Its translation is CAISLDPLRGRSSTDTQYF. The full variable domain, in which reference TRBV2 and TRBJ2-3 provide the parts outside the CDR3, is EPEVTQTPSHQVTQMGQEVILRCVPISNHLYFYWYRQILGQKVEFLVSFYNNEISEKSEIFDDQFSVERPDGSNFTLKIRSTKLEDSAMYFCAISLDPLRGRSSTDTQYFGPGTRLTVL.

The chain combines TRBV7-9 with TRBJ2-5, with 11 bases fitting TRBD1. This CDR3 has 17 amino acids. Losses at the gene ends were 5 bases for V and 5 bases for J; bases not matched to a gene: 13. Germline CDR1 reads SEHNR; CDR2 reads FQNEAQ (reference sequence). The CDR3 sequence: CASSQTGTGGLIETQYF. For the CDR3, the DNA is TGTGCCAGCAGCCAGACCGGGACAGGGGGTCTGATTGAGACCCAGTACTTC.

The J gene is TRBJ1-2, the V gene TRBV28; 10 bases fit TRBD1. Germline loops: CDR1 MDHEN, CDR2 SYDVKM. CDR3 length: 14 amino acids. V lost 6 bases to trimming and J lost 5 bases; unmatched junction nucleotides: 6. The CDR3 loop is CASRPGQGSYGYTF. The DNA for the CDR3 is TGTGCCAGCAGACCGGGACAGGGGTCGTATGGCTACACCTTC.

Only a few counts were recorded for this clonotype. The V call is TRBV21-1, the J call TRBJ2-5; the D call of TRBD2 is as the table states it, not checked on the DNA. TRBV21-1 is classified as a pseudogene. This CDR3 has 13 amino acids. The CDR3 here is CASNPRFRETQYF. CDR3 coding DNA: TGTGCCAGCAACCCGCGGTTCAGGGAGACCCAGTACTTC.

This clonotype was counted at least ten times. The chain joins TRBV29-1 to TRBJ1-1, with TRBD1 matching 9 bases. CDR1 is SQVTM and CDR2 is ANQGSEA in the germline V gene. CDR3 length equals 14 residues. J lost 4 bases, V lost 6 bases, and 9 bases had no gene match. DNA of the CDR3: TGCAGCGTCGCAGTTACAGGGGGCGGCACTGAAGCTTTCTTT. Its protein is CSVAVTGGGTEAFF.

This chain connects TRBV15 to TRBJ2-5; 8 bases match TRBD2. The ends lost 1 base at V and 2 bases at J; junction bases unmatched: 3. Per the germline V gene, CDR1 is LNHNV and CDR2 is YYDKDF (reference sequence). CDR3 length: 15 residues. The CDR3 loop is CATSRVAGIQETQYF. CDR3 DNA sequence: TGTGCCACCAGCAGAGTAGCGGGGATTCAAGAGACCCAGTACTTC.

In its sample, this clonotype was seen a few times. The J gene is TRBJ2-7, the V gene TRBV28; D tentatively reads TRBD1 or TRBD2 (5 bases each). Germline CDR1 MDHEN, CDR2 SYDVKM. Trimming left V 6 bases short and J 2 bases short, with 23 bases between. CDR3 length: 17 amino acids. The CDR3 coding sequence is TGTGCCAGCAGCCGTAACGAGGGACGGAGGATGCCCTACGAGCAGTACTTC. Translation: CASSRNEGRRMPYEQYF. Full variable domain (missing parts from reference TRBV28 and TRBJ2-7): DVKVTQSSRYLVKRTGEKVFLECVQDMDHENMFWYRQDPGLGLRLIYFSYDVKMKEKGDIPEGYSVSREKKERFSLILESASTNQTSMYLCASSRNEGRRMPYEQYFGPGTRLTVT.

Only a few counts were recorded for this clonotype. CDR3 DNA sequence: TGCGCCAGCAGCTCGCCGCGGGGTAGCGCCTACACAGATACGCAGTATTTT. Amino acid sequence: CASSSPRGSAYTDTQYF. J is TRBJ2-3 and V is TRBV5-1, with D possibly matching TRBD2 (6 bases). Looked up from germline, CDR1 is SGHRS and CDR2 is YFSETQ. This CDR3 is 17 amino acids long. The germline V and J ends were trimmed by 3 bases and 2 bases, with 19 bases remaining between them.

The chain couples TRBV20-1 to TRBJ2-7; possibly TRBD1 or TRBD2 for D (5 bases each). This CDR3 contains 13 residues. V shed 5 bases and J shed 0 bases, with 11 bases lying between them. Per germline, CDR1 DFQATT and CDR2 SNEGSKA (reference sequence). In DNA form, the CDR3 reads TGCAGTGCTCTACACGGGACCTCCTACGAGCAGTACTTC. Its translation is CSALHGTSYEQYF.

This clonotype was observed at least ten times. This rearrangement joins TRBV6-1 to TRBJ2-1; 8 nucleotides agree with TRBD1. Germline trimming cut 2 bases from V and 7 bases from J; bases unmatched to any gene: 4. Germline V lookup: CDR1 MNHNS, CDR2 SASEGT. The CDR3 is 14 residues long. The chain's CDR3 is CASSEQGAQNEQFF. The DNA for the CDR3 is TGTGCCAGCAGTGAACAGGGGGCGCAAAATGAGCAGTTCTTC.

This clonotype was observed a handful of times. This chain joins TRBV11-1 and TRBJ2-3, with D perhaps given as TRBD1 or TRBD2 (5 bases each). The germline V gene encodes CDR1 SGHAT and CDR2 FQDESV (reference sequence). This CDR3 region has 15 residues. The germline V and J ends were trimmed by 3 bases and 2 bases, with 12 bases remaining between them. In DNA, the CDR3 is TGTGCCAGCAGCTTTGGGACGGCCGACACAGATACGCAGTATTTT. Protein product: CASSFGTADTDTQYF.

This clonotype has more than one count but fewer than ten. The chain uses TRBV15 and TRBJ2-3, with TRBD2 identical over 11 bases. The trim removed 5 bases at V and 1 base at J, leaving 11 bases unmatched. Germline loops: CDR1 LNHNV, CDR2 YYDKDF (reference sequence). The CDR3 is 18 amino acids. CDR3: CATSGTSGVTRGTDTQYF. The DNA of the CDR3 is TGTGCCACCAGCGGGACTAGCGGAGTAACACGGGGCACAGATACGCAGTATTTT.

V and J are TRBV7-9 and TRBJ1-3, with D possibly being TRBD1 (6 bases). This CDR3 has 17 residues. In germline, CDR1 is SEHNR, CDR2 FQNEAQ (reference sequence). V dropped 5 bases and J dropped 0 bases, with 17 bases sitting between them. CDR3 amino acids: CASSSTLQGFSGNTIYF. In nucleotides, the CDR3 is TGTGCCAGCAGCAGCACGCTACAGGGCTTCTCTGGAAACACCATATATTTT.

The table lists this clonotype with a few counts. Here the CDR3 reads CASSLGGSPHEQFF. The CDR3 region has the DNA TGTGCCAGCAGCTTAGGGGGGAGCCCCCATGAGCAGTTCTTC. The J gene is TRBJ2-1, the V gene TRBV5-6, with D possibly called TRBD1 or TRBD2 (6 bases each). There are 14 residues in the CDR3. Germline CDR1 is SGHDT and CDR2 is YYEEEE. V was trimmed by 2 bases and J by 8 bases, leaving 14 bases between them.

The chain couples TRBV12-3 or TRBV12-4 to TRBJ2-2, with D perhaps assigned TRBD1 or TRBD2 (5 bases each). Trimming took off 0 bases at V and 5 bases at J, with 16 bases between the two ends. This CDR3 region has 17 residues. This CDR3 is CASSLAGLAVLTGELFF. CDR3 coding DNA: TGTGCCAGCAGTTTAGCGGGGCTAGCAGTCCTAACCGGGGAGCTGTTTTTT.

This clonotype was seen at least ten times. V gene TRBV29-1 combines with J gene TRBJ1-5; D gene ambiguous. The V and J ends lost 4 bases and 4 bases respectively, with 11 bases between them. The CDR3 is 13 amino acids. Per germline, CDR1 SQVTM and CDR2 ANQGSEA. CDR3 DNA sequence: TGCAGCGTTGTGCTGGCAGTAAATCAGCCCCAGCATTTT. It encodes CSVVLAVNQPQHF.

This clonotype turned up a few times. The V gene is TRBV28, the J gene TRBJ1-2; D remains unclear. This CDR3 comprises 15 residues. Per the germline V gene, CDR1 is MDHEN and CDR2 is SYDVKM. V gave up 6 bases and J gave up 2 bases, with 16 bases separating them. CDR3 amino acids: CASSPPSRPNYGYTF. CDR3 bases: TGTGCCAGCAGCCCCCCAAGCCGACCCAACTATGGCTACACCTTC.

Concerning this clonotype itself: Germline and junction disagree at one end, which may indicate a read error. The CDR3 reads CATSQDPTSGGPETQYF. The CDR3 DNA sequence: TGTGCCACCAGCCAAGATCCGACCAGCGGGGGGCCTGAGACCCAGTACTTC. The genes are TRBV3-1 and TRBJ2-5; 9 bases align to TRBD2. Per the germline V gene, CDR1 is LGHDT and CDR2 is YNNKEL (reference sequence). The CDR3 loop spans 17 amino acids.

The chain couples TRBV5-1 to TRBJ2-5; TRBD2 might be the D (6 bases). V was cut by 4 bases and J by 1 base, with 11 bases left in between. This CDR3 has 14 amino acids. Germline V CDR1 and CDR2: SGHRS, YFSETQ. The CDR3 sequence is CASSRGLVQETQYF. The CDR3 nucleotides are TGCGCCAGCAGCAGGGGACTGGTCCAAGAGACCCAGTACTTC. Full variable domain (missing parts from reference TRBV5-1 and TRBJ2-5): KAGVTQTPRYLIKTRGQQVTLSCSPISGHRSVSWYQQTPGQGLQFLFEYFSETQRNKGNFPGRFSGRQFSNSRSEMNVSTLELGDSALYLCASSRGLVQETQYFGPGTRLLVL.

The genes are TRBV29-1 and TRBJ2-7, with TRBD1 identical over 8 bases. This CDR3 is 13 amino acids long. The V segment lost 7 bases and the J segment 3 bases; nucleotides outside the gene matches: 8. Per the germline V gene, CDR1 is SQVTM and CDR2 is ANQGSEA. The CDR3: CSAWGQAYYEQYF. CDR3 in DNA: TGCAGCGCATGGGGACAGGCGTACTACGAGCAGTACTTC.